The present T cell receptor (beta chain) was sequenced within a study of T cell repertoires in cytomegalovirus infection. Looked up from germline, CDR1 is ENHRY and CDR2 is SYGVKD. V was pared by 4 bases and J by 2 bases, with 6 bases of the junction left unmatched. The CDR3 has 16 amino acids. TCRdb used MiXCR to reprocess the reads, holding one entry per CDR3 protein. The profile shows more than 250,000 distinct CDR3 sequences, roughly 25% of them singletons. As to this clonotype: Its specificity is unknown.

Sequencing used cultured PBMCs, obtained from culture after CMV antigen stimulation. The chain couples TRBV10-3 to TRBJ2-3; 10 bases agree with TRBD2. This TCR was recovered from a human donor in good health (CMV status not recorded). Some clones in this sample may be carry-over from other donors' samples. Written as DNA, the CDR3 is TGTGCCATCAGTGGTCTAGCGGGAGCCCCCACAGATACGCAGTATTTT. As protein: CAISGLAGAPTDTQYF.